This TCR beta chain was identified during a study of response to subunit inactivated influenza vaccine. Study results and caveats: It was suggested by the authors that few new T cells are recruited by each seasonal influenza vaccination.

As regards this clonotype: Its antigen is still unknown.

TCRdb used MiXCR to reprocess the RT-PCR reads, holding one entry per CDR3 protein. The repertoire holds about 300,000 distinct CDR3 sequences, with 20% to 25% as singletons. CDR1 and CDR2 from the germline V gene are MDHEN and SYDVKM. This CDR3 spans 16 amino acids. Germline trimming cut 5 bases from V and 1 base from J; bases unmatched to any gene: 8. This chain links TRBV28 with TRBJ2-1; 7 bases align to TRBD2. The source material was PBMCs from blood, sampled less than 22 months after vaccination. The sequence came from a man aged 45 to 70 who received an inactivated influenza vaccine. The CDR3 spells CASSPGTKNSYNEQFF. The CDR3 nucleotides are TGTGCCAGCAGTCCCGGGACTAAGAATTCCTACAATGAGCAGTTCTTC.